The present T cell receptor (beta chain) was sequenced within a study of beta chain features in type 1 diabetes. General study results and limits: Across all four CD4+ subsets, people with type 1 diabetes showed modestly shorter TCRB CDR3s. VDJ junctions from type 1 diabetes patients carried fewer insertions and larger deletions.

Worth noting for this clone: Antigen unknown.

V was trimmed by 2 bases and J by 5 bases, leaving 11 bases between them. CDR3 length equals 14 residues. Germline V gene data show CDR1 as MDHEN and CDR2 as SYDVKM. Sequencing targeted expressed TCRB transcripts, as all isolated RNA had been reverse transcribed. TCRdb keeps only in-frame clones here, not all; method: immunoSEQ multiplex PCR. Among some 120,000 clones listed, 17% were seen once. One heparinised draw of blood, averaging around 120 mL, came from each donor. Stem cell-like memory, regulatory, central memory and naive CD4+ cells were sorted via CD45RO/CCR7/CD25/CD127/CD95/CD27. This receptor was taken from a man younger than 35 with type 1 diabetes. Sequences were obtained from central memory CD4+ T cells from blood. J is TRBJ2-3 and V is TRBV28; weak D call: TRBD2 (5 bases). The chain's CDR3 is CASSLSGSGDTQYF. DNA for the CDR3: TGTGCCAGCAGTTTAAGCGGTTCGGGAGATACGCAGTATTTT.